Each of the 23 T cell receptor beta chains below was sequenced from the same sample in a study of T cell responses to AZD1222 COVID-19 vaccine. Profiling relied on immunoSEQ multiplex PCR, and the TCRdb table lists in-frame clones only, not all of them. Of roughly 82,000 clones listed, more than 75% are singletons. This specimen was peripheral blood, taken on day 0 of AZD1222 vaccination. The receptors shown here come from an adult in good health.

This rearrangement joins TRBV19 to TRBJ1-6; D is unclear. Germline CDR1 reads LNHDA; CDR2 reads SQIVND (reference sequence). The CDR3 is 14 residues long. V was trimmed by 5 bases and J by 7 bases, leaving 12 bases between them. The CDR3 is CASSPRLANSPLHF. CDR3 in DNA: TGTGCCAGTAGTCCCCGGTTGGCGAATTCACCCCTCCACTTT.

The chain is built from TRBV7-2 and TRBJ1-2; the match to TRBD1 covers 7 bases. J gave up 3 bases and V 5 bases, and 6 bases lay outside the gene matches. This CDR3 comprises 14 residues. Per germline, CDR1 SGHTA and CDR2 FQGNSA. The CDR3 sequence is CASSTLQGYYGYTF. In DNA form, the CDR3 reads TGTGCCAGCAGCACCCTACAGGGGTACTATGGCTACACCTTC.

The CDR3 sequence: CASTGTGSYHSGANVLTF. CDR3 nucleotides: TGTGCCAGCACCGGGACAGGGTCATATCACTCTGGGGCCAACGTCCTGACTTTC. V gene TRBV7-9 combines with J gene TRBJ2-6, with TRBD1 identical over 9 bases. V lost 7 bases to trimming and J lost 0 bases; unmatched junction nucleotides: 10. CDR1 SEHNR and CDR2 FQNEAQ come from the germline V gene (reference sequence). The CDR3 spans 18 residues. Variable domain in full (rest from reference TRBV7-9 and TRBJ2-6): DTGVSQNPRHKITKRGQNVTFRCDPISEHNRLYWYRQTLGQGPEFLTYFQNEAQLEKSRLLSDRFSAERPKGSFSTLEIQRTEQGDSAMYLCASTGTGSYHSGANVLTFGAGSRLTVL.

The chain is built from TRBV28 and TRBJ1-2; D gene ambiguous. V lost 7 bases and J 5 bases, leaving 17 bases between the germline ends. The CDR3 has 14 amino acids. CDR1 is MDHEN and CDR2 is SYDVKM in the germline V gene. CDR3 protein: CASTYTPSGYGYTF. DNA of the CDR3: TGTGCCAGCACCTATACCCCTTCTGGGTATGGCTACACCTTC.

V gene TRBV2 combines with J gene TRBJ1-5; D is possibly TRBD1 (5 bases). Per the germline V gene, CDR1 is SNHLY and CDR2 is FYNNEI. The CDR3 sequence is 14 residues long. V was shortened by 7 bases and J by 0 bases, with 10 bases between the two germline ends. The CDR3 nucleotides read TGTGCCAGCACGAAGGGGCTTAGCAATCAGCCCCAGCATTTT. This sequence encodes CASTKGLSNQPQHF.

This sequence joins TRBV19 and TRBJ1-4, with D perhaps matching TRBD1 (5 bases). V gave up 7 bases and J gave up 8 bases, with 20 bases separating them. The CDR3 covers 15 residues. Germline values: CDR1 LNHDA, CDR2 SQIVND (reference sequence). CDR3 DNA: TGTGCCAGTAACCCAAATCCCGGGGGAAGGGAAAAACTGTTTTTT. Translating gives CASNPNPGGREKLFF.

The chain uses TRBV18 and TRBJ1-4, with D possibly TRBD1 on 6 matching bases. Trimming removed 0 bases from V and 2 bases from J, with 10 bases in between. Looked up from germline, CDR1 is KGHSH and CDR2 is LQKENI. The CDR3 runs to 16 residues. The CDR3: CASSPPNGGTNEKLFF. CDR3 nucleotide sequence: TGTGCCAGCTCACCACCGAACGGGGGCACTAATGAAAAACTGTTTTTT.

This clone was detected only once. This chain links TRBV7-9 with TRBJ2-7; D remains ambiguous. V was pared by 1 base and J by 7 bases, with 14 bases between. CDR1 and CDR2 (germline): SEHNR, FQNEAQ (reference sequence). The CDR3 extends over 14 amino acids. As DNA, the CDR3 is TGTGCCAGCAGCTTAGTCAGGACGGCTCCAGAGCAGTACTTC. Protein: CASSLVRTAPEQYF.

V is TRBV5-1 and J is TRBJ2-7, with 9 bases fitting TRBD2. Trimming cost V 4 bases and J 2 bases; bases outside gene matches: 16. This CDR3 spans 18 amino acids. CDR1 is SGHRS, CDR2 YFSETQ, per germline. The CDR3 bases are TGCGCCAGCAGCGGCCGCTTTGCGGGGGGGCTAAAAGCCTACGAGCAGTACTTC. This sequence encodes CASSGRFAGGLKAYEQYF.

The chain employs TRBV5-6 and TRBJ1-1, with 7 bases identical to TRBD1. The J segment lost 5 bases and the V segment lost 5 bases, leaving 12 bases of the junction unmatched. This CDR3 contains 15 residues. Germline CDR1 is SGHDT and CDR2 is YYEEEE. The CDR3 DNA reads TGTGCCAGCAGAAATGACCTAGGACAGGCGACTGAAGCTTTCTTT. It encodes CASRNDLGQATEAFF.

The chain is built from TRBV6-5 and TRBJ2-7; no clear D gene. Germline CDR1 MNHEY, CDR2 SVGAGI. Deletions cut 3 bases from V and 1 base from J, with 10 bases between. This CDR3 is built from 14 residues. The CDR3 protein is CASSYREGSYEQYF. In nucleotides, the CDR3 is TGTGCCAGCAGTTATCGTGAAGGGTCCTACGAGCAGTACTTC.

The chain is built from TRBV6-5 and TRBJ2-7, with D tentatively TRBD1 (6 bases). V was pared by 6 bases and J by 0 bases, with 15 bases between. The V gene's germline CDR1 is MNHEY and CDR2 SVGAGI. CDR3 length: 15 amino acids. The CDR3, as DNA: TGTGCCAGCAGCTACACGGACAGCTTCTCCTACGAGCAGTACTTC. Translation: CASSYTDSFSYEQYF.

This clone has more than one count but fewer than ten. This sequence joins TRBV10-3 and TRBJ2-1; TRBD2 agrees at 10 bases. The CDR3 is 17 residues long. The V and J ends lost 5 bases and 7 bases, in that order; junction bases with no gene match: 14. Germline-derived CDR1 and CDR2 are ENHRY and SYGVKD. The CDR3: CAISLAGKAGGLNEQFF. For the CDR3, the DNA is TGTGCCATCAGTCTGGCCGGGAAAGCGGGGGGGCTGAATGAGCAGTTCTTC.

This clone was detected once. The rearrangement joins TRBV6-5 to TRBJ1-5, with D perhaps matching TRBD1 (5 bases). Trimming removed 7 bases at V and 9 bases at J, with 19 bases between. Per the germline V gene, CDR1 is MNHEY and CDR2 is SVGAGI. CDR3 size: 14 residues. The CDR3 protein is CASTRGGSKLPQHF. CDR3 DNA: TGTGCCAGCACTCGGGGGGGGTCTAAGCTGCCCCAGCATTTT.

The CDR3 is CASSDRGSNQPQHF. The CDR3 DNA follows: TGTGCCAGCAGTGATCGGGGATCCAATCAGCCCCAGCATTTT. This sequence joins TRBV6-1 and TRBJ1-5; unclear D gene. Between the trimmed V and J ends, which lost 3 bases and 3 bases, there was a span of 9 bases. The CDR3 is 14 residues long. Germline V gives CDR1 MNHNS, CDR2 SASEGT.

V and J are TRBV27 and TRBJ2-7; perhaps D is TRBD1 or TRBD2 (5 bases each). V was trimmed by 5 bases and J by 1 base, leaving 18 bases between them. Germline CDR1 reads MNHEY; CDR2 reads SMNVEV (reference sequence). The CDR3 has 16 amino acids. Written as DNA, the CDR3 is TGTGCCAGCAGTGCCCACCCCGGGACGGCTTCCTACGAGCAGTACTTC. It is translated as CASSAHPGTASYEQYF.

This sequence joins TRBV4-2 and TRBJ1-1; a weak D match, TRBD1 (5 bases). Germline-derived CDR1 and CDR2 are LGHNA and YNFKEQ. The CDR3 contains 14 residues. Trimming took off 1 base at V and 1 base at J, with 7 bases between the two ends. CDR3 bases: TGTGCCAGCAGCCAAGTTGGGGGGAACACTGAAGCTTTCTTT. Protein sequence: CASSQVGGNTEAFF.

This clone is a singleton in its sample. The chain couples TRBV9 to TRBJ2-5; perhaps D is TRBD1 or TRBD2 (7 bases each). Germline CDR1 is SGDLS and CDR2 is YYNGEE. V shed 6 bases and J shed 5 bases, with 17 bases lying between them. The CDR3 has 14 residues. The CDR3 DNA reads as TGTGCCAGCACTCGGGGAGGGGGCATGGAGACCCAGTACTTC. Translating gives CASTRGGGMETQYF. Full variable domain (rest looked up from reference TRBV9 and TRBJ2-5): DSGVTQTPKHLITATGQRVTLRCSPRSGDLSVYWYQQSLDQGLQFLIQYYNGEERAKGNILERFSAQQFPDLHSELNLSSLELGDSALYFCASTRGGGMETQYFGPGTRLLVL.

The V call is TRBV7-2, the J call TRBJ1-4; 7 positions match TRBD1. The CDR3 runs 15 residues. V gave up 5 bases and J gave up 8 bases; unmatched junction bases: 11. Germline CDR1 and CDR2: SGHTA and FQGNSA. Written as DNA, the CDR3 is TGTGCCAGCAGCCTCCTAGACAGGGATGAAGAAAAACTGTTTTTT. Translation: CASSLLDRDEEKLFF.

The V and J genes are TRBV19 and TRBJ1-6, with 7 bases that match TRBD1. This CDR3 comprises 16 residues. From germline, CDR1 is LNHDA and CDR2 SQIVND (reference sequence). J lost 1 base, V lost 7 bases, and 7 bases had no gene match. The CDR3 loop is CASTPTGSSYNSPLHF. For the CDR3, the DNA is TGTGCCAGTACTCCGACAGGGAGTTCCTATAATTCACCCCTCCACTTT. The full variable domain, rest sourced from reference TRBV19 and TRBJ1-6, is DGGITQSPKYLFRKEGQNVTLSCEQNLNHDAMYWYRQDPGQGLRLIYYSQIVNDFQKGDIAEGYSVSREKKESFPLTVTSAQKNPTAFYLCASTPTGSSYNSPLHFGNGTRLTVT.

V gene TRBV2 combines with J gene TRBJ1-6, with 7 bases identical to TRBD1. CDR3 length: 17 amino acids. Per germline, CDR1 SNHLY and CDR2 FYNNEI. Germline trimming cut 2 bases from V and 0 bases from J; bases unmatched to any gene: 4. This CDR3 reads CASSERGQSSYNSPLHF. DNA for the CDR3: TGTGCCAGCAGTGAAAGGGGACAGAGCTCCTATAATTCACCCCTCCACTTT. The variable domain in full, with the rest retrieved from reference TRBV2 and TRBJ1-6, is EPEVTQTPSHQVTQMGQEVILRCVPISNHLYFYWYRQILGQKVEFLVSFYNNEISEKSEIFDDQFSVERPDGSNFTLKIRSTKLEDSAMYFCASSERGQSSYNSPLHFGNGTRLTVT.

The chain carries TRBV6-5 and TRBJ2-2, with 7 bases matching TRBD2. Germline V CDR1 and CDR2: MNHEY, SVGAGI. V shed 2 bases, J shed 6 bases, and the junction held 3 bases outside the gene matches. The CDR3 runs to 14 residues. The CDR3 nucleotides are TGTGCCAGCAGTTACGGCGGGGGTCCCGGGGAGCTGTTTTTT. Translating it yields CASSYGGGPGELFF.

V usage is TRBV14 and J usage is TRBJ2-2; D remains ambiguous. Deletions cut 6 bases from V and 5 bases from J, with 10 bases between. Germline CDR1 is SGHDN and CDR2 is FVKESK. The CDR3 totals 13 residues. The CDR3, as DNA: TGTGCCAGCAGTCCCGTCCTAACCGGGGAGCTGTTTTTT. Its translation: CASSPVLTGELFF.